These 5 T cell receptor beta chains were sequenced from one sample in a study of T cell clonotyping in hematopoietic cell transplantation (dated by TCRdb to the early 2020s). The method was the immunoSEQ multiplex PCR assay. TCRdb stores this immuneACCESS table with in-frame sequences only. Part of the clones is absent; in the studies checked, under half of the shortfall reflects unresolved V genes, and no reason is known for the rest. The sample table lists about 16,000 clones, roughly nine tenths of them with a count of one. The ten largest clones take up 2.5% to 3% of the sample. The sample was peripheral blood mononuclear cells. These receptors all stem from a man aged 50-59 years in good health. Some clones in this sample may be carry-over from other donors' samples.

This rearrangement joins TRBV4-3 to TRBJ1-4; D possibly corresponds to TRBD1 (6 bases). The V gene lost 1 base and the J gene lost 4 bases, with 19 bases spanning the gap. This CDR3 is 18 amino acids long. Germline CDR1 LGHNA, CDR2 YSLEER. The CDR3 nucleotides are TGCGCCAGCAGCCAAGGTCATCTTTTAGACAGGATTAATGAAAAACTGTTTTTT. Protein sequence: CASSQGHLLDRINEKLFF.

The chain links TRBV2 to TRBJ2-1, with D maybe TRBD1 (5 bases). Germline assignment: CDR1 SNHLY and CDR2 FYNNEI. Trimming stripped 1 base from V and 1 base from J, with 11 bases between. The CDR3 loop spans 16 amino acids. The CDR3 reads CASSEGKGVSYNEQFF. In DNA, the CDR3 is TGTGCCAGCAGTGAAGGGAAAGGGGTGTCCTACAATGAGCAGTTCTTC. The full variable domain, with the rest looked up from reference TRBV2 and TRBJ2-1, is EPEVTQTPSHQVTQMGQEVILRCVPISNHLYFYWYRQILGQKVEFLVSFYNNEISEKSEIFDDQFSVERPDGSNFTLKIRSTKLEDSAMYFCASSEGKGVSYNEQFFGPGTRLTVL.

The chain joins TRBV10-3 to TRBJ2-3; no clear D. The CDR3 has 14 amino acids. V lost 6 bases, J lost 2 bases, and 12 bases lay in between. In germline, CDR1 is ENHRY, CDR2 SYGVKD. The chain's CDR3 is CAISAGLSTDTQYF. DNA of the CDR3: TGTGCCATCAGCGCTGGCCTCTCCACAGATACGCAGTATTTT.

The rearrangement uses TRBV15 and TRBJ2-3; 10 bases match TRBD1. Germline V lookup: CDR1 LNHNV, CDR2 YYDKDF (reference sequence). Trimming at V came to 2 bases and at J to 6 bases, leaving 11 bases not matched to a gene. The length of the CDR3 is 17 residues. The DNA for the CDR3 is TGTGCCACCAGCAGATCCGGGACAGGGGAATTCGTGGATACGCAGTATTTT. Translating gives CATSRSGTGEFVDTQYF.

The V gene is TRBV14, the J gene TRBJ2-3; the D is unclear. The CDR3 extends over 13 amino acids. Germline CDR1 reads SGHDN; CDR2 reads FVKESK. The V and J ends lost 4 bases and 4 bases respectively, with 9 bases between them. Here the CDR3 DNA reads TGTGCCAGCAGCCCGAAGCCCGCAGATACGCAGTATTTT. Its protein product is CASSPKPADTQYF.